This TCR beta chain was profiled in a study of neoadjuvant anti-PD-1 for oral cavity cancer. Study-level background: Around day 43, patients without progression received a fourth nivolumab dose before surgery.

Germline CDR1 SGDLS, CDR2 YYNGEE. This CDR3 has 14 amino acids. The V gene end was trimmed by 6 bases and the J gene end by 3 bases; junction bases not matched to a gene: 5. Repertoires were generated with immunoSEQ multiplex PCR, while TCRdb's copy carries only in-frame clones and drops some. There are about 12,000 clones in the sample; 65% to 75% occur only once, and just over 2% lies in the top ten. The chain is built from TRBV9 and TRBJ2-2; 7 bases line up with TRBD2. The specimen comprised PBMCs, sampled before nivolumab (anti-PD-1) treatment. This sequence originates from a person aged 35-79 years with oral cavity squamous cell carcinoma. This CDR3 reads CASTGRAYTGELFF. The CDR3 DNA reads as TGTGCCAGCACTGGGAGGGCTTACACCGGGGAGCTGTTTTTT. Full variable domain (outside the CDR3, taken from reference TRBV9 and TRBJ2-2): DSGVTQTPKHLITATGQRVTLRCSPRSGDLSVYWYQQSLDQGLQFLIQYYNGEERAKGNILERFSAQQFPDLHSELNLSSLELGDSALYFCASTGRAYTGELFFGEGSRLTVL.